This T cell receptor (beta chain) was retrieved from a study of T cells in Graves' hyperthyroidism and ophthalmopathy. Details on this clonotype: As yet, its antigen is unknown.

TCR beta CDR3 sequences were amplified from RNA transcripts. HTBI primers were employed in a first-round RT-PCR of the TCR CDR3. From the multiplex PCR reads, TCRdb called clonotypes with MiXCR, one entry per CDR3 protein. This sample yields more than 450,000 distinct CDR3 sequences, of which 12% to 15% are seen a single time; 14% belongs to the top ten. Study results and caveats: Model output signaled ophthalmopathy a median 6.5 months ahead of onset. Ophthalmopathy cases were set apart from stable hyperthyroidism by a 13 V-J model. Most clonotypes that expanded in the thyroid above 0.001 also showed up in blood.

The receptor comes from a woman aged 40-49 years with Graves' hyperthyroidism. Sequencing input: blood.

The CDR3 bases are TGTGCCAGCAGTTACTCGGCAGGGGGCTGGAACACTGAAGCTTTCTTT. It translates to CASSYSAGGWNTEAFF. The chain links TRBV6-5 to TRBJ1-1, with 8 bases aligning to TRBD1. CDR1 is MNHEY, CDR2 SVGAGI, per germline. There are 16 residues in the CDR3. V was clipped by 0 bases and J by 1 base; unmatched bases: 4.